This entry lists 16 T cell receptor beta chains sequenced from one sample in a study of blood T cell repertoires in COVID-19. Clones were read by immunoSEQ multiplex PCR, and TCRdb kept only the in-frame ones, dropping some. Seen here are fewer than 75,000 clones, over 75% observed once, and the top ten hold approximately 3.9%. Sequences were obtained from peripheral blood. The receptors were sampled from a man between 65 and 80 years old with acute or convalescent COVID-19.

The rearrangement links TRBV6-5 to TRBJ1-2, with TRBD1 as a possible D gene (6 bases). V was pared by 6 bases and J by 13 bases, with 24 bases between. CDR1 and CDR2 from the germline V gene are MNHEY and SVGAGI. There are 14 residues in the CDR3. CDR3 nucleotides: TGTGCCAGCAGAAGGCAGGGGTGGGGCACTGGCGGCACCTTC. Translated, it gives CASRRQGWGTGGTF.

The J gene is TRBJ2-1, the V gene TRBV24-1; 10 positions match TRBD2. There are 14 residues in the CDR3. V shed 4 bases and J 8 bases; nucleotides not matched to a gene: 4. Germline V CDR1 and CDR2: KGHDR, SFDVKD. In DNA form, the CDR3 reads TGTGCCACCAGTGAGTCTAGCGGGGGTCATGAGCAGTTCTTC. Encoded protein: CATSESSGGHEQFF.

This clone was recorded only once. The rearrangement uses TRBV5-6 and TRBJ2-6, with D maybe TRBD1 (6 bases). CDR1 is SGHDT, CDR2 YYEEEE, per germline. Trimming removed 1 base at V and 2 bases at J, with 13 bases between. This CDR3 is built from 17 residues. CDR3 in amino acids: CASSLSQGRTGANVLTF. CDR3 nucleotide sequence: TGTGCCAGCAGCTTGTCTCAGGGGCGGACTGGGGCCAACGTCCTGACTTTC.

To note about this clone: No conserved phenylalanine or tryptophan is present at the end of the CDR3, so a read error is the likely explanation. This chain joins TRBV15 and TRBJ1-1, with no clear D. CDR3 size: 14 residues. V shed 0 bases and J shed 11 bases, with 16 bases lying between them. Germline V lookup: CDR1 LNHNV, CDR2 YYDKDF (reference sequence). DNA for the CDR3: TGTGCCACCAGCAGAGATGATCCCTGGACGAGGGCTTTCCTT. It codes for CATSRDDPWTRAFL.

This clone appeared once. The J gene is TRBJ2-2, the V gene TRBV18; D gene ambiguous. This CDR3 comprises 16 residues. With 2 bases removed from V and 2 bases from J, the gap between germline ends came to 12 bases. Germline CDR1 KGHSH, CDR2 LQKENI. CDR3 loop: CASSPGQIFNTGELFF. The CDR3 coding sequence is TGTGCCAGCTCACCAGGGCAGATATTTAACACCGGGGAGCTGTTTTTT.

The J gene is TRBJ2-6, the V gene TRBV7-8; 8 nucleotides line up with TRBD2. CDR3 length: 19 residues. The V segment lost 0 bases and the J segment 1 base; nucleotides outside the gene matches: 8. Germline CDR1 is SGHVS and CDR2 is FQNEAQ. The CDR3 loop is CASSLALGGAQSGANVLTF. The CDR3 coding sequence is TGTGCCAGCAGCTTAGCCCTCGGGGGGGCGCAATCTGGGGCCAACGTCCTGACTTTC.

CDR3 amino acids: CASSLTGGSQHF. In DNA form, the CDR3 reads TGTGCCAGCAGTTTGACAGGGGGATCCCAGCATTTT. J is TRBJ1-5 and V is TRBV6-2 or TRBV6-3; TRBD1 matches at 9 bases. CDR3 length equals 12 residues. V trimming: 4 bases; J trimming: 11 bases; junction bases outside the gene matches: 3. The germline CDR1 and CDR2 sequences are MNHEY and SVGEGT.

The V and J genes are TRBV5-8 and TRBJ1-6; 9 bases are shared with TRBD1. The V segment lost 1 base and the J segment 8 bases; nucleotides outside the gene matches: 10. Germline CDR1 and CDR2: SGHTS and YDEGEE. This CDR3 is 17 amino acids long. Here the CDR3 reads CASSLTLTGTGHSPLHF. Written as DNA, the CDR3 is TGTGCCAGCAGCTTGACGTTGACCGGGACAGGGCATTCACCCCTCCACTTT.

This clone was observed a handful of times. The genes are TRBV3-1 (or the pseudogene TRBV3-2) and TRBJ1-5; a weak D match, TRBD1 (5 bases). CDR3 length: 15 amino acids. CDR1 LGHDT and CDR2 YNNKEL come from the germline V gene (reference sequence). V lost 1 base and J lost 5, with 12 bases in between. In DNA form, the CDR3 reads TGTGCCAGCAGCCAAGGGAGGGGTCTTGATCAGCCCCAGCATTTT. It is translated as CASSQGRGLDQPQHF.

CDR3 in amino acids: CASPFRSQGAEGTGELFF. The CDR3 coding sequence is TGTGCCAGCCCTTTCCGATCCCAGGGGGCCGAGGGGACCGGGGAGCTGTTTTTT. The rearrangement joins TRBV25-1 to TRBJ2-2, with 8 positions matching TRBD1. Germline loops: CDR1 MGHDK, CDR2 SYGVNS. Trimming at V came to 8 bases and at J to 5 bases, leaving 19 bases not matched to a gene. This CDR3 spans 18 amino acids.

The chain uses TRBV11-2 and TRBJ1-2; 11 nucleotides match TRBD1. The CDR3 extends over 14 amino acids. V shed 5 bases, J shed 7 bases, and the junction held 6 bases outside the gene matches. Germline values: CDR1 SGHAT, CDR2 FQNNGV. The CDR3 DNA follows: TGTGCCAGCAGCCCGTGGACAGGGGGCCGTGGCTACACCTTC. Its protein is CASSPWTGGRGYTF. Full variable domain (remainder filled in from reference TRBV11-2 and TRBJ1-2): EAGVAQSPRYKIIEKRQSVAFWCNPISGHATLYWYQQILGQGPKLLIQFQNNGVVDDSQLPKDRFSAERLKGVDSTLKIQPAKLEDSAVYLCASSPWTGGRGYTFGSGTRLTVV.

The genes are TRBV7-9 and TRBJ1-1; weak D call: TRBD1 (6 bases). V lost 5 bases, J lost 4 bases, and 11 bases lay in between. Germline CDR1 is SEHNR and CDR2 is FQNEAQ (reference sequence). The CDR3 length is 13 residues. CDR3 protein: CASSPSGVTEAFF. In nucleotides, the CDR3 is TGTGCCAGCAGCCCATCAGGGGTCACTGAAGCTTTCTTT.

The V and J genes are TRBV19 and TRBJ1-5; 7 bases are shared with TRBD1. After removal of 2 bases from V and 5 bases from J, the junction contained 9 bases not matched to a gene. The CDR3 spans 16 residues. The germline V gene has CDR1 LNHDA and CDR2 SQIVND (reference sequence). The CDR3 coding sequence is TGTGCCAGTAGTATACGCCGGGACAGAGCCTATCAGCCCCAGCATTTT. Translating it yields CASSIRRDRAYQPQHF.

This chain uses TRBV5-1 with TRBJ2-2, with D possibly TRBD1 on 6 matching bases. Germline lookup yields CDR1 SGHRS and CDR2 YFSETQ. Trimming removed 4 bases from V and 2 bases from J, with 12 bases in between. CDR3 length: 15 amino acids. The CDR3 here is CASSPEGTNTGELFF. The CDR3 DNA follows: TGCGCCAGCAGCCCCGAGGGGACAAACACCGGGGAGCTGTTTTTT.

This rearrangement joins TRBV18 to TRBJ1-1; the match to TRBD1 covers 8 bases. The CDR3 sequence is 15 residues long. Germline V gene data show CDR1 as KGHSH and CDR2 as LQKENI. The J segment lost 5 bases and the V segment lost 0 bases, leaving 5 bases of the junction unmatched. The CDR3 loop is CASSPPNRGGTEAFF. The DNA of the CDR3 is TGTGCCAGCTCACCACCGAACAGGGGGGGTACTGAAGCTTTCTTT.

The chain carries TRBV5-1 and TRBJ1-6; no clear D. Trimming took off 0 bases at V and 5 bases at J, with 6 bases between the two ends. The CDR3 has 14 residues. CDR1 is SGHRS, CDR2 YFSETQ, per germline. In DNA form, the CDR3 reads TGCGCCAGCAGCTTGGAGGGAGATAATTCACCCCTCCACTTT. Protein: CASSLEGDNSPLHF.